Presented here are 29 T cell receptor beta chains from one specimen sequenced in a study of T cells in Graves' hyperthyroidism and ophthalmopathy. Amplified regions were TCR beta CDR3 sequences from RNA transcripts. The HTBI primer set drove a first-round RT-PCR of the TCR CDR3. TCRdb used MiXCR to reprocess the multiplex PCR reads, holding one entry per CDR3 protein. The profile covers about 840,000 distinct CDR3 sequences, with around 38% appearing a single time and around 10% taken by the ten largest. The sequencing sample was made of blood. Source of these receptors: a man between 18 and 29 years old with Graves' hyperthyroidism.

The CDR3 protein is CASSLSALGDEQYF. The CDR3 bases are TGTGCCAGCAGCCTTAGTGCCCTAGGGGACGAGCAGTACTTC. The chain joins TRBV12-3 or TRBV12-4 to TRBJ2-7; a weak D match, TRBD1 (5 bases). The CDR3 is 14 residues long. V was shortened by 6 bases and J by 5 bases, with 17 bases between the two germline ends.

This chain joins TRBV10-3 and TRBJ1-4; D gene unclear. CDR1 is ENHRY and CDR2 is SYGVKD in the germline V gene. Trimming removed 4 bases from V and 10 bases from J, with 13 bases in between. The CDR3 runs to 13 residues. The CDR3 nucleotides read TGTGCCATCAGTGTAAGAGAGGTCGGAAAACTGTTTTTT. It translates to CAISVREVGKLFF.

V is TRBV28 and J is TRBJ1-5; possibly TRBD1 for D (5 bases). Between the trimmed V and J ends, which lost 4 bases and 5 bases, there was a span of 9 bases. The CDR3 has 13 residues. CDR1 is MDHEN and CDR2 is SYDVKM in the germline V gene. In DNA form, the CDR3 reads TGTGCCAGCAGTTCCAGGGTGGATCAGCCCCAGCATTTT. Translated: CASSSRVDQPQHF.

The V call is TRBV4-3, the J call TRBJ2-5, with D perhaps TRBD1 (6 bases). CDR1 is LGHNA and CDR2 is YSLEER in the germline V gene. V shed 2 bases and J shed 1 base, with 8 bases lying between them. The CDR3 is 14 amino acids. For the CDR3, the DNA is TGCGCCAGCAGCCAATGGACAGCCCAAGAGACCCAGTACTTC. Its translation: CASSQWTAQETQYF.

This clonotype came up a few times. The chain links TRBV20-1 to TRBJ1-5, with D possibly matching TRBD1 (6 bases). This CDR3 spans 16 amino acids. Germline-derived CDR1 and CDR2 are DFQATT and SNEGSKA (reference sequence). Trimming took 3 bases from V and 8 from J, leaving 23 bases between them. The CDR3 DNA reads TGCAGTGCTAGGCCCTCGGGGGCAGCAGGAAGGGAGCCCCAGCATTTT. Its translation is CSARPSGAAGREPQHF.

DNA for the CDR3: TGCAGTCCCCCCCGGACAGGCTTCTATGGCTACACCTTC. It encodes CSPPRTGFYGYTF. This chain uses TRBV29-1 with TRBJ1-2; 7 bases line up with TRBD1. The CDR3 has 13 residues. CDR1 is SQVTM, CDR2 ANQGSEA, per germline.

This clonotype showed up just a few times. The V gene is TRBV7-8, the J gene TRBJ2-7; 8 bases fit TRBD1. With V trimmed by 2 bases and J by 2 bases, 5 bases remained unmatched. Germline values: CDR1 SGHVS, CDR2 FQNEAQ. This CDR3 is built from 15 residues. The CDR3 nucleotides read TGTGCCAGCAGCTTACCACAGGGGGTTACCTACGAGCAGTACTTC. Protein sequence: CASSLPQGVTYEQYF.

The chain is built from TRBV5-1 and TRBJ1-5; D remains unclear. CDR3 length: 14 amino acids. Germline CDR1 reads SGHRS; CDR2 reads YFSETQ. Between the trimmed V and J ends, which lost 2 bases and 4 bases, there was a span of 10 bases. The CDR3 is CASSLTSPNQPQHF. The CDR3 bases are TGCGCCAGCAGCTTAACAAGTCCTAATCAGCCCCAGCATTTT.

This clonotype was counted only a few times. The CDR3 protein is CASSLISGGEETQYF. In nucleotides, the CDR3 is TGTGCCAGCAGTTTAATCTCCGGGGGAGAGGAGACCCAGTACTTC. The chain has TRBV7-2 and TRBJ2-5, with D perhaps matching TRBD2 (6 bases). CDR1 is SGHTA, CDR2 FQGNSA, per germline. V lost 6 bases and J lost 5, with 19 bases in between. CDR3 size: 15 residues.

This sequence joins TRBV19 and TRBJ2-5; D perhaps matches TRBD1 (5 bases). Trimming removed 9 bases from V and 0 bases from J, with 14 bases in between. CDR1 is LNHDA, CDR2 SQIVND, per germline (reference sequence). The CDR3 is 14 amino acids. Here the CDR3 reads CASSAAGYQETQYF. The DNA for the CDR3 is TGTGCCAGCAGTGCCGCAGGGTACCAAGAGACCCAGTACTTC.

The chain carries TRBV7-8 and TRBJ1-2; no firm D call. V lost 5 bases to trimming and J lost 6 bases, with 10 bases between them. The CDR3 is 12 amino acids. CDR1 SGHVS and CDR2 FQNEAQ come from the germline V gene. The CDR3 bases are TGTGCCAGCAGCCGGGGAGCAGATGGCTACACCTTC. Amino acids: CASSRGADGYTF.

This clonotype was seen ten or more times. V usage is TRBV2 and J usage is TRBJ2-5; the D gene is possibly TRBD2 (5 bases). Germline V CDR1 and CDR2: SNHLY, FYNNEI. The V and J ends lost 1 base and 5 bases respectively, with 11 bases between them. The CDR3 runs 14 residues. The CDR3: CASSEGARGETQYF. CDR3 sequence (DNA): TGTGCCAGCAGTGAAGGCGCCAGAGGGGAGACCCAGTACTTC.

This clonotype was counted a few times. The rearrangement uses TRBV19 and TRBJ2-7; the D is unclear. The CDR3 sequence is 14 residues long. The V gene's germline CDR1 is LNHDA and CDR2 SQIVND (reference sequence). V lost 1 base and J 0 bases, leaving 7 bases between the germline ends. CDR3 DNA sequence: TGTGCCAGTAGTATAGGACTTCTCTCCTACGAGCAGTACTTC. It specifies CASSIGLLSYEQYF. Complete variable domain (other parts from reference TRBV19 and TRBJ2-7): DGGITQSPKYLFRKEGQNVTLSCEQNLNHDAMYWYRQDPGQGLRLIYYSQIVNDFQKGDIAEGYSVSREKKESFPLTVTSAQKNPTAFYLCASSIGLLSYEQYFGPGTRLTVT.

V and J are TRBV5-4 and TRBJ2-5; 8 nucleotides match TRBD1. The CDR3 has 14 amino acids. CDR1 and CDR2 from the germline V gene are SGHNT and YYREEE (reference sequence). After removal of 6 bases from V and 2 bases from J, the junction contained 6 bases not matched to a gene. The DNA for the CDR3 is TGTGCCAGCACCCGGACAGGGCGGCAAGAGACCCAGTACTTC. This gives the protein CASTRTGRQETQYF.

V usage is TRBV4-1 and J usage is TRBJ1-1, with 7 bases matching TRBD1. CDR1 is MGHRA and CDR2 is YSYEKL in the germline V gene. The V and J ends lost 4 bases and 4 bases, in that order; junction bases with no gene match: 9. The CDR3 has 15 residues. In nucleotides, the CDR3 is TGCGCCAGCAGCCCCCCGGACAGGTTGGGCACTGAAGCTTTCTTT. It translates to CASSPPDRLGTEAFF.

The genes are TRBV29-1 and TRBJ1-2; perhaps TRBD1 as D (6 bases). Trimming left V 2 bases short and J 4 bases short, with 14 bases between. The germline CDR1 and CDR2 sequences are SQVTM and ANQGSEA. The CDR3 runs to 14 residues. In DNA form, the CDR3 reads TGCAGCGTTGAATCTAAGGGCAGGGGCTATGGCTACACCTTC. Amino acids: CSVESKGRGYGYTF.

This clonotype was observed at least ten times. The J gene is TRBJ1-1, the V gene TRBV19; D is perhaps TRBD1 (6 bases). The germline CDR1 and CDR2 sequences are LNHDA and SQIVND (reference sequence). V gave up 1 base and J gave up 4 bases, with 7 bases separating them. There are 13 residues in the CDR3. The CDR3 sequence: CASSIAGVTEAFF. CDR3 coding DNA: TGTGCCAGTAGTATAGCAGGGGTCACTGAAGCTTTCTTT.

This clonotype was picked up many times. The chain joins TRBV15 to TRBJ1-1; D is unclear. Trimming took 1 base from V and 5 from J, leaving 8 bases between them. CDR1 and CDR2 from the germline V gene are LNHNV and YYDKDF (reference sequence). The CDR3 covers 13 residues. The CDR3 region is CATSRAPGTEAFF. As DNA, the CDR3 is TGTGCCACCAGCAGAGCCCCGGGGACTGAAGCTTTCTTT. The entire variable domain, with the rest obtained from reference TRBV15 and TRBJ1-1, is as follows: DAMVIQNPRYQVTQFGKPVTLSCSQTLNHNVMYWYQQKSSQAPKLLFHYYDKDFNNEADTPDNFQSRRPNTSFCFLDIRSPGLGDTAMYLCATSRAPGTEAFFGQGTRLTVV.

This clonotype was counted at least ten times. The chain is built from TRBV7-8 and TRBJ1-5; D not certain. Germline lookup yields CDR1 SGHVS and CDR2 FQNEAQ. The germline V and J ends were trimmed by 5 bases and 1 base, with 9 bases remaining between them. The CDR3 loop spans 14 amino acids. In DNA form, the CDR3 reads TGTGCCAGCAGCCTGGGCCTAAGCAATCAGCCCCAGCATTTT. Protein: CASSLGLSNQPQHF.

This clonotype was observed a few times. CDR3 in DNA: TGCGCCAGCAGATCCCAGAGGGAAAGAACTGAAGCTTTCTTT. Amino acids: CASRSQRERTEAFF. The chain carries TRBV5-1 and TRBJ1-1; D is unclear. Looked up from germline, CDR1 is SGHRS and CDR2 is YFSETQ. This CDR3 is 14 amino acids long. The V gene lost 5 bases and the J gene lost 5 bases, with 16 bases spanning the gap.

This chain links TRBV9 with TRBJ1-1; 7 nucleotides line up with TRBD1. In germline, CDR1 is SGDLS, CDR2 YYNGEE. The CDR3 totals 17 residues. The J segment lost 6 bases and the V segment lost 7 bases, leaving 21 bases of the junction unmatched. CDR3 loop: CASGRDSLNTGDPEAFF. The CDR3 DNA sequence: TGTGCCAGCGGAAGGGACAGTCTGAACACTGGCGATCCTGAAGCTTTCTTT.

The rearrangement links TRBV3-1 to TRBJ1-6; TRBD1 might be the D (6 bases). The CDR3 has 15 amino acids. V was shortened by 3 bases and J by 7 bases, with 13 bases between the two germline ends. The V gene's germline CDR1 is LGHDT and CDR2 YNNKEL (reference sequence). CDR3 protein: CASSHTQGTNSPLHF. CDR3 nucleotides: TGTGCCAGCAGCCACACCCAGGGGACCAATTCACCCCTCCACTTT.

This clonotype was recorded at least ten times. The chain employs TRBV29-1 and TRBJ2-6; tentatively, D is TRBD1 or TRBD2 (5 bases each). Germline loops: CDR1 SQVTM, CDR2 ANQGSEA. With 0 bases removed from V and 2 bases from J, the gap between germline ends came to 14 bases. The CDR3 has 17 amino acids. CDR3 sequence reads: CSVEDARDGTGANVLTF. Written as DNA, the CDR3 is TGCAGCGTTGAAGATGCCAGGGACGGCACTGGGGCCAACGTCCTGACTTTC.

The V call is TRBV19, the J call TRBJ2-5; D ambiguous. The V end was cut by 7 bases, the J end by 7 bases, with 19 bases between. Germline V gene lookup returns CDR1 LNHDA and CDR2 SQIVND (reference sequence). The CDR3 consists of 14 residues. CDR3: CASTDTSLRGTQYF. The DNA of the CDR3 is TGTGCCAGTACCGACACGTCCTTAAGAGGGACCCAGTACTTC.

Details on this clonotype: A much larger clone lies one base from this, so it may be a read error. No conserved phenylalanine or tryptophan ends this CDR3, so it is likely a read error. J is TRBJ2-5 and V is TRBV10-2, with D unresolved. The V gene's germline CDR1 is WSHSY and CDR2 SAAADI. CDR3 size: 15 residues. V lost 3 bases and J 0 bases, leaving 11 bases between the germline ends. DNA for the CDR3: TGCGCCAGCAGTGAAGACCCACGATACCAAGAGACCCAGTACCTC. It specifies CASSEDPRYQETQYL.

This clonotype was counted many times. J is TRBJ1-5 and V is TRBV20-1, with D possibly being TRBD1 (5 bases). Germline CDR1 is DFQATT and CDR2 is SNEGSKA (reference sequence). Trimming pared 5 bases from V and 2 bases from J, leaving 10 bases between. CDR3 length: 13 residues. The CDR3 sequence: CSAGRDGNQPQHF. As DNA, the CDR3 is TGCAGTGCTGGCAGGGATGGCAATCAGCCCCAGCATTTT.

J is TRBJ1-5 and V is TRBV7-3; D gene ambiguous. This CDR3 spans 16 amino acids. Trimming took off 7 bases at V and 3 bases at J, with 19 bases between the two ends. The germline gives CDR1 SGHTA, CDR2 FQGTGA. In DNA form, the CDR3 reads TGTGCCAGCATCCTAGGCGAAGGGTCCCTCAATCAGCCCCAGCATTTT. Protein: CASILGEGSLNQPQHF.

Points on this clonotype: This may come from a read error, since a much larger clone is one base off. The chain couples TRBV9 to TRBJ2-5, with unresolved D. The V end lost 3 bases, the J end lost 2 bases, and 14 bases lay between the germline ends. The CDR3 is 15 residues long. The germline CDR1 and CDR2 sequences are SGDLS and YYNGEE. CDR3 amino acids: CASSGSWGVQETQYF. In nucleotides, the CDR3 is TGTGCCAGCAGCGGAAGTTGGGGTGTACAAGAGACCCAGTACTTC.

Ten or more counts support this clonotype. The rearrangement joins TRBV2 to TRBJ2-7, with 8 bases matching TRBD1. The CDR3 consists of 14 residues. Germline V gene sequence: CDR1 SNHLY, CDR2 FYNNEI. V lost 2 bases and J lost 4; bases outside the gene matches: 4. This chain's CDR3 is CASSEQGAKYEQYF. The CDR3 coding sequence is TGTGCCAGCAGTGAACAGGGGGCGAAGTACGAGCAGTACTTC.